Below are 20 T cell receptor beta chains sequenced from a single sample in a study of T-cell memory formation after mild COVID-19. TCRdb passed the 5' RACE reads through MiXCR, listing each CDR3 protein once. The profile shows a few hundred thousand distinct CDR3 sequences, under 30% of them singletons. The material sequenced was PBMCs or a T cell subset sorted from them (not recorded which). These receptors all come from an adult woman who had mild COVID-19 (a few samples of this study predate the infection). Cell type and time point are not known.

The V gene is TRBV21-1, the J gene TRBJ2-7; the table assigns TRBD2, which was not confirmed against the DNA. TRBV21-1 is flagged as a pseudogene. This CDR3 is built from 18 residues. CDR3 coding DNA: TGTGCCAGCAGCAAAGACAGGGCCCATTTTGTTACCTCCTACGAGCAGTACTTC. This sequence encodes CASSKDRAHFVTSYEQYF.

The chain has TRBV4-2 and TRBJ2-5, with 9 nucleotides matching TRBD2. V was clipped by 2 bases and J by 4 bases; unmatched bases: 8. From germline, CDR1 is LGHNA and CDR2 YNFKEQ. The CDR3 runs 16 residues. This CDR3 reads CASSQLREGPRETQYF. CDR3 sequence (DNA): TGTGCCAGCAGCCAACTGCGGGAGGGCCCTCGAGAGACCCAGTACTTC.

There are a few counts of this clonotype. The V call is TRBV20-1, the J call TRBJ1-1; TRBD1 aligns across 8 bases. The germline gives CDR1 DFQATT, CDR2 SNEGSKA (reference sequence). This CDR3 has 16 amino acids. V lost 2 bases, J lost 0 bases, and 8 bases stayed unmatched. The CDR3 DNA reads TGCAGTGCTAGACCTACCGGGACAGGACTGAACACTGAAGCTTTCTTT. Protein: CSARPTGTGLNTEAFF.

This sequence joins TRBV11-3 and TRBJ2-3, with unresolved D. The V and J ends lost 5 bases and 4 bases respectively, with 19 bases between them. Germline V lookup: CDR1 SGHNT, CDR2 YENEEA. This CDR3 contains 16 residues. CDR3: CASSPALRAVADTQYF. The CDR3 DNA follows: TGTGCCAGCAGCCCGGCACTCCGGGCGGTGGCAGATACGCAGTATTTT.

This clonotype was found a few times. The chain is built from TRBV29-1 and TRBJ2-3; TRBD2 is a possible D gene (6 bases). The CDR3 length is 12 residues. From germline, CDR1 is SQVTM and CDR2 ANQGSEA. Trimming stripped 4 bases from V and 6 bases from J, with 11 bases between. For the CDR3, the DNA is TGCAGCGTTGTACTAGCTGGCGATACGCAGTATTTT. Its protein product is CSVVLAGDTQYF.

This clonotype was seen more than once but under ten times. V gene TRBV4-1 combines with J gene TRBJ2-3; D uncertain. The CDR3 runs 16 residues. Looked up from germline, CDR1 is MGHRA and CDR2 is YSYEKL. V lost 1 base and J lost 2, with 13 bases in between. CDR3 residues: CASSQGSFGFTDTQYF. DNA of the CDR3: TGCGCCAGCAGCCAAGGGTCCTTCGGCTTCACAGATACGCAGTATTTT.

The CDR3 reads CASSYRLAGYTDTQYF. The CDR3 DNA sequence: TGTGCCAGCAGCTACCGACTAGCGGGATACACAGATACGCAGTATTTT. The chain uses TRBV5-6 and TRBJ2-3; 11 bases match TRBD2. CDR3 size: 16 residues. The germline V gene encodes CDR1 SGHDT and CDR2 YYEEEE. V lost 3 bases, J lost 2 bases, and 5 bases stayed unmatched.

This chain uses TRBV12-3 or TRBV12-4 with TRBJ2-6, with D maybe TRBD2 (6 bases). V lost 5 bases and J lost 0, with 14 bases in between. This CDR3 has 17 amino acids. CDR3 sequence reads: CASSPWQGGSGANVLTF. The CDR3 coding sequence is TGTGCCAGCAGTCCCTGGCAGGGAGGCTCTGGGGCCAACGTCCTGACTTTC.

The chain links TRBV2 to TRBJ1-1; the match to TRBD1 covers 8 bases. This CDR3 comprises 20 residues. Losses at the gene ends were 2 bases for V and 1 base for J; bases not matched to a gene: 18. In germline, CDR1 is SNHLY, CDR2 FYNNEI. The CDR3 loop is CASSETPFGGRQGTNTEAFF. In DNA form, the CDR3 reads TGTGCCAGCAGTGAAACCCCTTTCGGAGGAAGACAGGGGACGAACACTGAAGCTTTCTTT.

The chain recombines TRBV5-1 with TRBJ2-3; 8 bases map to TRBD2. The CDR3 covers 16 residues. With 4 bases clipped from V and 2 bases from J, the junction kept 9 bases outside the gene matches. Germline V gives CDR1 SGHRS, CDR2 YFSETQ. The CDR3 region has the DNA TGCGCCAGCAGCCGGGGGACTAGTCAATTCACAGATACGCAGTATTTT. It encodes CASSRGTSQFTDTQYF.

The genes are TRBV5-5 and TRBJ1-2; D gene uncertain. Germline V gene lookup returns CDR1 SGHKS and CDR2 YYEKEE (reference sequence). Between the trimmed V and J ends, which lost 4 bases and 6 bases, there was a span of 22 bases. The CDR3 extends over 16 amino acids. CDR3 DNA sequence: TGTGCCAGCAGCCCGACCGCGTGGACTGGGAGAGATGGCTACACCTTC. Amino acids: CASSPTAWTGRDGYTF.

This clonotype turned up a few times. The chain links TRBV4-3 to TRBJ2-3; no definite D call. The CDR3 runs 13 residues. CDR1 LGHNA and CDR2 YSLEER come from the germline V gene. Trimming stripped 5 bases from V and 5 bases from J, with 11 bases between. The CDR3 DNA reads TGCGCCAGCAGCTCCTCATCCGTAGATACGCAGTATTTT. Encoded protein: CASSSSSVDTQYF.

This clonotype was picked up a small number of times. The chain is built from TRBV4-3 and TRBJ2-3, with TRBD2 matching 7 bases. Germline values: CDR1 LGHNA, CDR2 YSLEER. CDR3 length equals 16 residues. Losses at the gene ends were 4 bases for V and 4 bases for J; bases not matched to a gene: 11. The chain's CDR3 is CASSRLGGGPSDTQYF. The CDR3 bases are TGCGCCAGCAGCCGGCTCGGGGGAGGGCCGTCAGATACGCAGTATTTT.

A word on this clonotype: At one end, the junction sequence differs from germline, possibly due to a read error. The chain is built from TRBV7-9 and TRBJ2-7; TRBD2 agrees at 14 bases. The CDR3 spans 17 residues. Germline CDR1 is SEHNR and CDR2 is FQNEAQ (reference sequence). The CDR3 DNA is TGTGCCAGCAGCTTAGAAAGACTAGCGGGAGGGCAACCGATCCGGAACTTC. Its translation is CASSLERLAGGQPIRNF. The full variable domain, in which reference TRBV7-9 and TRBJ2-7 provide the parts outside the CDR3, is DTGVSQNPRHKITKRGQNVTFRCDPISEHNRLYWYRQTLGQGPEFLTYFQNEAQLEKSRLLSDRFSAERPKGSFSTLEIQRTEQGDSAMYLCASSLERLAGGQPIRNFGPGTRLTVT.

The chain joins TRBV19 to TRBJ1-6; D gene ambiguous. This CDR3 is built from 15 residues. Germline V lookup: CDR1 LNHDA, CDR2 SQIVND (reference sequence). V dropped 5 bases and J dropped 10 bases, with 18 bases sitting between them. Written as DNA, the CDR3 is TGTGCCAGTAGTGATGGACTGCCCCCGGAATCACCCCTCCACTTT. Its translation: CASSDGLPPESPLHF.

The sample holds a few counts of this clonotype. The J gene is TRBJ2-3, the V gene TRBV29-1; 7 bases line up with TRBD2. CDR3 size: 11 residues. CDR1 and CDR2 (germline): SQVTM, ANQGSEA. Losses at the gene ends were 7 bases for V and 9 bases for J; bases not matched to a gene: 7. This CDR3 reads CSAKEAGTQYF. In nucleotides, the CDR3 is TGCAGCGCAAAGGAAGCGGGAACGCAGTATTTT.

This clonotype was counted between two and nine times. The rearrangement uses TRBV9 and TRBJ2-1; 7 bases fit TRBD2. CDR3 length equals 16 residues. Germline V gene data show CDR1 as SGDLS and CDR2 as YYNGEE. V lost 2 bases, J lost 10 bases, and 15 bases stayed unmatched. CDR3 protein: CASSVAAGTTLLEQFF. The CDR3 bases are TGTGCCAGCAGCGTTGCCGCCGGGACTACCCTCCTGGAGCAGTTCTTC.

Many counts were recorded for this clonotype. The J gene is TRBJ2-3, the V gene TRBV12-3 or TRBV12-4; the match to TRBD2 covers 8 bases. This CDR3 region has 16 residues. J gave up 5 bases and V 6 bases, and 13 bases lay outside the gene matches. CDR3 sequence reads: CASRPLTGGAGDTQYF. The DNA for the CDR3 is TGTGCCAGCAGACCGCTTACGGGGGGGGCCGGAGATACGCAGTATTTT.

This clonotype came up a few times. The J gene is TRBJ2-2, the V gene TRBV24-1, with D tentatively TRBD2 (6 bases). Germline CDR1 and CDR2: KGHDR and SFDVKD. Trimming cost V 4 bases and J 2 bases, with 16 bases left between them. The CDR3 spans 17 residues. The CDR3 region has the DNA TGTGCCACCAGTGACCCTCCGAGGGGAGGAAACACCGGGGAGCTGTTTTTT. Its translation: CATSDPPRGGNTGELFF.

This chain links TRBV7-2 with TRBJ1-2; a weak D match, TRBD1 (6 bases). V was clipped by 3 bases and J by 6 bases, with 17 bases between them. The CDR3 totals 15 residues. Germline assignment: CDR1 SGHTA and CDR2 FQGNSA. CDR3 nucleotide sequence: TGTGCCAGCAGCTTCGTACAGGGAGCGATGGATGGCTACACCTTC. This sequence encodes CASSFVQGAMDGYTF. The variable domain in full, with the rest retrieved from reference TRBV7-2 and TRBJ1-2, is GAGVSQSPSNKVTEKGKDVELRCDPISGHTALYWYRQSLGQGLEFLIYFQGNSAPDKSGLPSDRFSAERTGGSVSTLTIQRTQQEDSAVYLCASSFVQGAMDGYTFGSGTRLTVV.